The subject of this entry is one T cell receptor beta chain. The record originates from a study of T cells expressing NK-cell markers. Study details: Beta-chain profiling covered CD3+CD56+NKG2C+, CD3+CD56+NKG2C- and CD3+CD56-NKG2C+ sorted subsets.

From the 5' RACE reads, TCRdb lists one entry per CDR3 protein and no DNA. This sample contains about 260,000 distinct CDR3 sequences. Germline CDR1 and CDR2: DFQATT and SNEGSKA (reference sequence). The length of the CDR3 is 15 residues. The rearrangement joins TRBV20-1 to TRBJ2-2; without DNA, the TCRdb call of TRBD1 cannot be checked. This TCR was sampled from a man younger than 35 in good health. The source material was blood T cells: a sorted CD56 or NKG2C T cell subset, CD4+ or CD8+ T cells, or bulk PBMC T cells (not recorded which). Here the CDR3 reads CSAGPGQGDTGELFF.